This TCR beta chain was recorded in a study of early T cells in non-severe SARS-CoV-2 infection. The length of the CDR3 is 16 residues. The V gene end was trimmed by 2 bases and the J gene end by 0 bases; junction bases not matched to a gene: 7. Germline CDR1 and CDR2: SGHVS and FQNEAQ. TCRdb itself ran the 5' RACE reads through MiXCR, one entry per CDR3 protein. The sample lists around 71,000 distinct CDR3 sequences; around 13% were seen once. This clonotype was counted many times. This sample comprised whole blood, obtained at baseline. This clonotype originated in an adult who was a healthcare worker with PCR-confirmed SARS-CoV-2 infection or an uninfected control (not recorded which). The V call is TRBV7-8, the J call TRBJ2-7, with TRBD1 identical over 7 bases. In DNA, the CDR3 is TGTGCCAGCAGCTTAACAGACAGGGCAAGCTCCTACGAGCAGTACTTC. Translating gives CASSLTDRASSYEQYF.